The rows below give T cell receptor beta chains drawn from one sample of a study of cytomegalovirus exposure and HLA in healthy donors. This table comes from immunoSEQ multiplex PCR, and its TCRdb copy is limited to in-frame clones, with some not included. The data show more than 95,000 clones, with 70% to 85% seen just once and roughly 5.4% held by the top ten. Sequences were obtained from PBMCs. These receptor sequences come from a young woman in good health and CMV-seropositive. Each CDR3 is given with its conserved first and last residue. Each record gives: V gene, J gene, clone size, D gene, CDR3 protein, CDR3 DNA. D genes are given only for firm matches. Clone sizes are given selectively: once, few, many, or a class where the clone is expanded.

v_call: TRBV19
j_call: TRBJ2-7
clone_size: NA
d_call: NA
cdr3_aa: CASSRTAGAAEQYF
cdr3_nt: TGTGCCAGTAGCCGGACAGCCGGGGCGGCCGAGCAGTACTTC

v_call: TRBV4-1
j_call: TRBJ2-2
clone_size: NA
d_call: TRBD2
cdr3_aa: CASSQDLGRAFDTGELFF
cdr3_nt: TGCGCCAGCAGCCAAGATTTGGGGAGGGCGTTCGATACCGGGGAGCTGTTTTTT

v_call: TRBV5-4
j_call: TRBJ2-3
clone_size: NA
d_call: NA
cdr3_aa: CASSLGGDTQYF
cdr3_nt: TGTGCCAGCAGCTTGGGAGGAGATACGCAGTATTTT

v_call: TRBV10-1
j_call: TRBJ2-7
clone_size: NA
d_call: TRBD1
cdr3_aa: CASSGGAGQGKPYEQYF
cdr3_nt: TGCGCCAGCAGTGGAGGGGCTGGACAGGGGAAGCCCTACGAGCAGTACTTC

v_call: TRBV10-3
j_call: TRBJ2-1
clone_size: NA
d_call: NA
cdr3_aa: CAIRRDFRDGGNEQFF
cdr3_nt: TGTGCCATCAGGCGGGACTTCCGGGACGGCGGCAATGAGCAGTTCTTC

v_call: TRBV13
j_call: TRBJ1-1
clone_size: NA
d_call: TRBD1
cdr3_aa: CASSSLRTGGDTEAFF
cdr3_nt: TGTGCCAGCAGCTCTCTCCGGACAGGAGGGGACACTGAAGCTTTCTTT

v_call: TRBV6-5
j_call: TRBJ2-2
clone_size: NA
d_call: NA
cdr3_aa: CASSYLTGELFF
cdr3_nt: TGTGCCAGCAGTTACCTAACCGGGGAGCTGTTTTTT

v_call: TRBV19
j_call: TRBJ2-7
clone_size: NA
d_call: NA
cdr3_aa: CASSPGGSEQYF
cdr3_nt: TGTGCCAGTAGTCCGGGCGGGTCCGAGCAGTACTTC

v_call: TRBV28
j_call: TRBJ1-1
clone_size: NA
d_call: TRBD1
cdr3_aa: CASSPAGGGSGNTEAFF
cdr3_nt: TGTGCCAGCAGCCCAGCAGGGGGCGGATCGGGGAACACTGAAGCTTTCTTT

v_call: TRBV19
j_call: TRBJ2-5
clone_size: few
d_call: TRBD2
cdr3_aa: CASSPGAGGPQETQYF
cdr3_nt: TGTGCCAGTAGCCCCGGAGCGGGAGGCCCCCAAGAGACCCAGTACTTC

v_call: TRBV7-9
j_call: TRBJ1-4
clone_size: NA
d_call: TRBD1
cdr3_aa: CASSPGTGNNEKLFF
cdr3_nt: TGTGCCAGCAGCCCTGGGACAGGCAATAATGAAAAACTGTTTTTT

v_call: TRBV7-6
j_call: TRBJ1-6
clone_size: NA
d_call: NA
cdr3_aa: CASSLVSGSSPLHF
cdr3_nt: TGTGCCAGCAGCTTAGTATCCGGGTCTTCACCCCTCCACTTT

v_call: TRBV5-1
j_call: TRBJ1-4
clone_size: few
d_call: TRBD1
cdr3_aa: CASSSQGATNEKLFF
cdr3_nt: TGCGCCAGCAGCTCCCAGGGGGCGACTAATGAAAAACTGTTTTTT

v_call: TRBV27
j_call: TRBJ1-2
clone_size: NA
d_call: TRBD1
cdr3_aa: CASSLAGGGPGYTF
cdr3_nt: TGTGCCAGCAGTCTAGCAGGGGGTGGGCCTGGCTACACCTTC

v_call: TRBV6-5
j_call: TRBJ2-7
clone_size: NA
d_call: NA
cdr3_aa: CASSKTSHYEQYF
cdr3_nt: TGTGCCAGCAGCAAAACTAGTCACTACGAGCAGTACTTC

v_call: TRBV6-6
j_call: TRBJ2-7
clone_size: NA
d_call: TRBD2
cdr3_aa: CASSFGLAGPYEQYF
cdr3_nt: TGTGCCAGCAGTTTCGGACTAGCGGGCCCCTACGAGCAGTACTTC

v_call: TRBV7-9
j_call: TRBJ1-2
clone_size: NA
d_call: NA
cdr3_aa: CASSLAGQGYGYTF
cdr3_nt: TGTGCCAGCAGCTTAGCGGGTCAGGGCTATGGCTACACCTTC

v_call: TRBV27
j_call: TRBJ2-7
clone_size: NA
d_call: TRBD1
cdr3_aa: CASSLSRDSEQYF
cdr3_nt: TGTGCCAGCAGTTTATCGAGGGACAGCGAGCAGTACTTC

v_call: TRBV5-1
j_call: TRBJ2-7
clone_size: NA
d_call: NA
cdr3_aa: CASSSGFGRIDEQYF
cdr3_nt: TGCGCCAGCAGCTCCGGATTCGGGAGAATCGACGAGCAGTACTTC

v_call: TRBV10-3
j_call: TRBJ2-7
clone_size: NA
d_call: TRBD2
cdr3_aa: CAITRIAGLSEQYF
cdr3_nt: TGTGCCATCACCCGTATAGCGGGCCTCTCCGAGCAGTACTTC

v_call: TRBV28
j_call: TRBJ2-3
clone_size: once
d_call: TRBD2
cdr3_aa: CASKSVVAGGDTQYF
cdr3_nt: TGTGCCAGCAAAAGTGTGGTAGCGGGAGGAGATACGCAGTATTTT

v_call: TRBV15
j_call: TRBJ1-2
clone_size: NA
d_call: NA
cdr3_aa: CATSRVLAASYGYTF
cdr3_nt: TGTGCCACCAGCAGAGTGCTTGCGGCCAGCTATGGCTACACCTTC

v_call: TRBV6-6
j_call: TRBJ2-2
clone_size: NA
d_call: NA
cdr3_aa: CASIAGVGTGELFF
cdr3_nt: TGTGCCAGCATAGCTGGAGTAGGAACCGGGGAGCTGTTTTTT

v_call: TRBV27
j_call: TRBJ2-1
clone_size: NA
d_call: NA
cdr3_aa: CASSLVGTPPFQFF
cdr3_nt: TGTGCCAGCAGTTTAGTTGGGACTCCCCCGTTCCAGTTCTTC

v_call: TRBV9
j_call: TRBJ2-1
clone_size: NA
d_call: TRBD2
cdr3_aa: CASSVGTSLWDEQFF
cdr3_nt: TGTGCCAGCAGCGTGGGGACTAGCCTGTGGGATGAGCAGTTCTTC

v_call: TRBV7-9
j_call: TRBJ2-1
clone_size: few
d_call: TRBD2
cdr3_aa: CASSPTSGSIGGEQFF
cdr3_nt: TGTGCCAGCAGCCCGACTAGCGGATCCATAGGTGGTGAGCAGTTCTTC

v_call: TRBV9
j_call: TRBJ2-2
clone_size: NA
d_call: TRBD2
cdr3_aa: CASSVGTSRETGELFF
cdr3_nt: TGTGCCAGCAGCGTCGGGACTAGCCGGGAAACCGGGGAGCTGTTTTTT

v_call: TRBV10-3
j_call: TRBJ1-1
clone_size: NA
d_call: NA
cdr3_aa: CAIQAAQGSEAFF
cdr3_nt: TGTGCCATCCAAGCAGCCCAGGGGTCTGAAGCTTTCTTT

v_call: TRBV28
j_call: TRBJ1-1
clone_size: once
d_call: TRBD1
cdr3_aa: CASSHLDRDDTEAFF
cdr3_nt: TGTGCCAGCAGCCATTTGGACAGGGACGACACTGAAGCTTTCTTT

v_call: TRBV7-6
j_call: TRBJ2-7
clone_size: NA
d_call: NA
cdr3_aa: CASSLEDSGSYEQYF
cdr3_nt: TGTGCCAGCAGCTTAGAGGATAGCGGCTCCTACGAGCAGTACTTC

v_call: TRBV13
j_call: TRBJ2-7
clone_size: NA
d_call: NA
cdr3_aa: CASSLEHRVEQYF
cdr3_nt: TGTGCCAGCAGCTTAGAGCACAGGGTCGAGCAGTACTTC

v_call: TRBV15
j_call: TRBJ1-2
clone_size: NA
d_call: NA
cdr3_aa: CATSRDRVNYGYTF
cdr3_nt: TGTGCCACCAGCAGAGACAGGGTTAACTATGGCTACACCTTC

v_call: TRBV5-6
j_call: TRBJ2-3
clone_size: NA
d_call: TRBD2
cdr3_aa: CASSLTALAATDTQYF
cdr3_nt: TGTGCCAGCAGCTTGACGGCGCTAGCGGCCACAGATACGCAGTATTTT

v_call: TRBV7-8
j_call: TRBJ2-3
clone_size: NA
d_call: NA
cdr3_aa: CASSLLVSTDTQYF
cdr3_nt: TGTGCCAGCAGCTTACTAGTTAGCACAGATACGCAGTATTTT

v_call: TRBV5-1
j_call: TRBJ2-5
clone_size: NA
d_call: NA
cdr3_aa: CASSLVGGGWTQYF
cdr3_nt: TGCGCCAGCAGCTTGGTAGGGGGGGGATGGACCCAGTACTTC

v_call: TRBV6-6
j_call: TRBJ1-5
clone_size: NA
d_call: TRBD1
cdr3_aa: CASSHPQGADQPQHF
cdr3_nt: TGTGCCAGCAGTCACCCACAGGGGGCAGATCAGCCCCAGCATTTT

v_call: TRBV13
j_call: TRBJ2-1
clone_size: NA
d_call: TRBD2
cdr3_aa: CASSSRLAGGRMGEQFF
cdr3_nt: TGTGCCAGCAGCTCCCGACTAGCGGGAGGTCGGATGGGAGAGCAGTTCTTC